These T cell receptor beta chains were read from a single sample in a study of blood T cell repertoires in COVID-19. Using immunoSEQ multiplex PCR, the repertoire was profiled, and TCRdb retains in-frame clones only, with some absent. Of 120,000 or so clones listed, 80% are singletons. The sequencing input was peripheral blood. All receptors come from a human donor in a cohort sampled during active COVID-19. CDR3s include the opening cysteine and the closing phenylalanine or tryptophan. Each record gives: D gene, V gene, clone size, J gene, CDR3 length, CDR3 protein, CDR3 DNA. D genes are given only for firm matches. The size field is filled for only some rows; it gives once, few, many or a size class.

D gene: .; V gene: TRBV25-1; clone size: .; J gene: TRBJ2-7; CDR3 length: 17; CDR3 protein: CASRKAFYRAVSYEQYF; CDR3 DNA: TGTGCCAGCAGAAAAGCCTTCTACAGGGCCGTCTCCTACGAGCAGTACTTC
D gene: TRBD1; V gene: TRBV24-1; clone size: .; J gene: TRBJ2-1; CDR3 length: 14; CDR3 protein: CATRETGAGNEQFF; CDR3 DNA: TGTGCCACCAGGGAAACAGGGGCAGGGAATGAGCAGTTCTTC
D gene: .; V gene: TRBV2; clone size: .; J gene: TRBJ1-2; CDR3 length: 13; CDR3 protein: CASSVGPLYGYTF; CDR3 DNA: TGTGCCAGCAGTGTTGGCCCGCTCTATGGCTACACCTTC
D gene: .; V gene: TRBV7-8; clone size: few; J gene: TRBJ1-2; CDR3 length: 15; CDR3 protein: CASSRNRDAPYGYTF; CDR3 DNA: TGTGCCAGCAGCAGAAACCGAGATGCCCCCTATGGCTACACCTTC
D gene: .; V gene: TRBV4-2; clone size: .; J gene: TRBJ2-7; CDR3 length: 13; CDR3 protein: CASSQDPQREQYF; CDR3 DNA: TGTGCCAGCAGCCAAGACCCCCAGCGGGAGCAGTACTTC
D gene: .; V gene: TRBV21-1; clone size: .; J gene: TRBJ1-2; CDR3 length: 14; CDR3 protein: CASSTRQGRYGYTF; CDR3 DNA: TGTGCCAGCAGCACTCGACAGGGACGGTATGGCTACACCTTC
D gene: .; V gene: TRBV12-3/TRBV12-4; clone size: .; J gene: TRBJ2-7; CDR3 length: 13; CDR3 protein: CASSFSGAGEQYF; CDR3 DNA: TGTGCCAGCAGTTTTTCGGGAGCGGGTGAGCAGTACTTC
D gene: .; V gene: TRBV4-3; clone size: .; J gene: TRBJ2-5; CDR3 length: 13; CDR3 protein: CASSQADRETQYF; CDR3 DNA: TGCGCCAGCAGCCAAGCGGACAGAGAGACCCAGTACTTC
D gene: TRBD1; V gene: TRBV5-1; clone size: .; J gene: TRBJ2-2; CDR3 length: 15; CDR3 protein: CASSFQGADTGELFF; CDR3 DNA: TGCGCCAGCAGCTTCCAGGGGGCCGACACCGGGGAGCTGTTTTTT
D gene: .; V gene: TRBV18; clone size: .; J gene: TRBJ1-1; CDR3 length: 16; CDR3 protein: CASSPMTLWTGTEAFF; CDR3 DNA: TGTGCCAGCTCACCGATGACCCTTTGGACTGGCACTGAAGCTTTCTTT
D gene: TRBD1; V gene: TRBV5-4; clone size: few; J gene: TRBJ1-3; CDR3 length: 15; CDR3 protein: CASTPGQGATDTIYF; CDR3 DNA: TGTGCCAGCACCCCGGGACAGGGGGCGACGGACACCATATATTTT
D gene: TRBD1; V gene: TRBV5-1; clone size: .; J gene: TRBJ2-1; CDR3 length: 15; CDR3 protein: CASSLEGGADNEQFF; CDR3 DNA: TGCGCCAGCAGCTTGGAAGGGGGCGCGGACAATGAGCAGTTCTTC
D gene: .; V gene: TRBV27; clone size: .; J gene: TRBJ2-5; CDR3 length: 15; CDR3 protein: CASSRGRQNQETQYF; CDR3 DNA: TGTGCCAGCAGTCGAGGAAGGCAGAACCAAGAGACCCAGTACTTC
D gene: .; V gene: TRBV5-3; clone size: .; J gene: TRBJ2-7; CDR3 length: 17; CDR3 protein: CARSLANGTSSGGEQYF; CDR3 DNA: TGTGCCAGAAGCTTGGCCAACGGGACCTCCTCAGGGGGGGAGCAGTACTTC
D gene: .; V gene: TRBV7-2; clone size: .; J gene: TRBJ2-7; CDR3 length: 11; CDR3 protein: CASSLVGGQYF; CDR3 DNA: TGTGCCAGCAGCTTAGTAGGAGGGCAGTACTTC
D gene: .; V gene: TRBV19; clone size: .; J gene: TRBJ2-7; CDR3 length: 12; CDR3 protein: CASSPTGGEQYF; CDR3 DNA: TGTGCCAGTAGCCCTACCGGAGGGGAGCAGTACTTC
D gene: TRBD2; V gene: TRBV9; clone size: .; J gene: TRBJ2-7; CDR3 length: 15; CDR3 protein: CASSVGREGRGEQYF; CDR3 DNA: TGTGCCAGCAGCGTCGGTCGGGAGGGCCGAGGCGAGCAGTACTTC
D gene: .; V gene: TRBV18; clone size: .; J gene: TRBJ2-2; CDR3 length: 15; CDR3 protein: CASSPVGGRLGELFF; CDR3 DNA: TGTGCCAGCTCACCAGTCGGGGGAAGGCTCGGGGAGCTGTTTTTT
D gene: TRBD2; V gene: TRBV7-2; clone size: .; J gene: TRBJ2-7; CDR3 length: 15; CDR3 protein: CASSSRTSGAYEQYF; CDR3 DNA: TGTGCCAGCAGCTCAAGGACTAGCGGGGCCTACGAGCAGTACTTC
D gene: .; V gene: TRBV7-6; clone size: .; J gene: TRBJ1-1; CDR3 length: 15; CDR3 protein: CASSLAGPGTGEAFF; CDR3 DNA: TGTGCCAGCAGCTTAGCAGGTCCAGGGACTGGTGAAGCTTTCTTT
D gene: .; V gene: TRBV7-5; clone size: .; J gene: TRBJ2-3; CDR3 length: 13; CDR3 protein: CARSLPGGDTQYF; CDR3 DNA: TGTGCCAGAAGCTTACCGGGAGGGGATACGCAGTATTTT
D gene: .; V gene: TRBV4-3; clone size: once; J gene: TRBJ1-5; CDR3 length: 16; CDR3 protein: CASSQDGAGGNQPQHF; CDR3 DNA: TGCGCCAGCAGCCAAGATGGCGCAGGGGGCAATCAGCCCCAGCATTTT
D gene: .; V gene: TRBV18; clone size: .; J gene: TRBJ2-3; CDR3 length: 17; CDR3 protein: CASSPRRGDRGTDTQYF; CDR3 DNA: TGTGCCAGCTCCCCTCGGCGGGGGGACAGGGGCACAGATACGCAGTATTTT
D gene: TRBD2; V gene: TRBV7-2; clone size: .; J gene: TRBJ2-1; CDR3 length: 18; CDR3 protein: CASSLAPTGTSGRAEQFF; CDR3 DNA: TGTGCCAGCAGCTTGGCCCCTACGGGGACTAGCGGGAGGGCAGAGCAGTTCTTC
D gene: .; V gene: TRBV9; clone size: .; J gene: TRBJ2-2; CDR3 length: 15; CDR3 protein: CASSARRGWDGELFF; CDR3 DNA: TGTGCCAGCAGCGCCCGGCGGGGCTGGGACGGGGAGCTGTTTTTT
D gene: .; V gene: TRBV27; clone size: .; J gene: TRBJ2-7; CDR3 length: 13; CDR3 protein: CASRDSSSYEQYF; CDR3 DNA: TGTGCCAGCCGGGACTCGAGCTCCTACGAGCAGTACTTC
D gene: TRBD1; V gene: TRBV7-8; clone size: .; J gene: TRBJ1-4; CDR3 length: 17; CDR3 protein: CASSFTGGAATNEKLFF; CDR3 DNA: TGTGCCAGCAGCTTCACAGGGGGCGCCGCAACTAATGAAAAACTGTTTTTT
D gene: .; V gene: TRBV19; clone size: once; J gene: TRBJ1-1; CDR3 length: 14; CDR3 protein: CASSIMAPNTEAFF; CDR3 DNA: TGTGCCAGTAGTATAATGGCACCTAACACTGAAGCTTTCTTT
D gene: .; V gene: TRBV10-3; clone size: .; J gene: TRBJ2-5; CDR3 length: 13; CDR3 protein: CAICSPPQETQYF; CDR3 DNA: TGTGCCATCTGTAGCCCTCCCCAAGAGACCCAGTACTTC
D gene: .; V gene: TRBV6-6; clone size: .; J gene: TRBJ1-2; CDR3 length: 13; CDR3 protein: CASSQDRGNGYTF; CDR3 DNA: TGTGCCAGCAGTCAGGACAGAGGAAATGGCTACACCTTC
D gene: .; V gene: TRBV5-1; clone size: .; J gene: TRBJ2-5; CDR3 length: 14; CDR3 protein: CASSLFRVQETQYF; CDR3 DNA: TGCGCCAGCAGCTTGTTCAGGGTGCAAGAGACCCAGTACTTC
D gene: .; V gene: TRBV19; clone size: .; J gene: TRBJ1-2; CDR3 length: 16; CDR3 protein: CASSWGGSLSDYGYTF; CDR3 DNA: TGTGCCAGTAGTTGGGGCGGTTCCCTTTCGGACTATGGCTACACCTTC
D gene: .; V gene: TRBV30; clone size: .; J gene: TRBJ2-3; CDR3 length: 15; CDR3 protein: CAWSRGAGASDTQYF; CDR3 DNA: TGTGCCTGGAGTAGGGGAGCGGGTGCCTCAGATACGCAGTATTTT
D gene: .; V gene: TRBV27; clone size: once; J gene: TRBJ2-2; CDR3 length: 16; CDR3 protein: CASSFFWTENTGELFF; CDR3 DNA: TGTGCCAGCAGTTTTTTTTGGACAGAAAACACCGGGGAGCTGTTTTTT
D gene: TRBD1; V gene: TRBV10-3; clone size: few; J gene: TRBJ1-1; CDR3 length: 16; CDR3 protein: CAISPGQGAGNTEAFF; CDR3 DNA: TGTGCCATTTCACCGGGACAGGGGGCAGGAAACACTGAAGCTTTCTTT
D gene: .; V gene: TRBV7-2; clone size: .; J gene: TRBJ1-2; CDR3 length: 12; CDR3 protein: CASSPGGYGYTF; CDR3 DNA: TGTGCCAGCAGCCCTGGGGGGTATGGCTACACCTTC
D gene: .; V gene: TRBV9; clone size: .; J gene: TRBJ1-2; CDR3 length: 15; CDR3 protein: CASSVGPGPQYGYTF; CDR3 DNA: TGTGCCAGCAGCGTAGGGCCAGGGCCACAATATGGCTACACCTTC
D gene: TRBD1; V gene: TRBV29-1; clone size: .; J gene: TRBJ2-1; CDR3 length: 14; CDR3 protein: CSASQTGGPNEQFF; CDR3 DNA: TGCAGCGCGTCCCAGACAGGGGGCCCCAATGAGCAGTTCTTC
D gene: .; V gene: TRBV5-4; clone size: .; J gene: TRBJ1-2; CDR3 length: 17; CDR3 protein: CASSLGGRNTFNYGYTF; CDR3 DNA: TGTGCCAGCAGCTTGGGTGGCAGGAACACATTTAACTATGGCTACACCTTC
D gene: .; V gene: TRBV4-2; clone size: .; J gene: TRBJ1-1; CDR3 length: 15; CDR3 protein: CASSQAGGADTEAFF; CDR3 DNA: TGTGCCAGCAGCCAAGCGGGGGGCGCGGACACTGAAGCTTTCTTT
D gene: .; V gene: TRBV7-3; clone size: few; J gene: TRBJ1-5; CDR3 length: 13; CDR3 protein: CASSVTHNQPQHF; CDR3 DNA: TGTGCCAGCAGCGTAACCCACAATCAGCCCCAGCATTTT
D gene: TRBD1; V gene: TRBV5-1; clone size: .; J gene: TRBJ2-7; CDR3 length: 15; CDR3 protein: CASSLAGTGPYEQYF; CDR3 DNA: TGCGCCAGCAGCTTGGCCGGGACAGGACCCTACGAGCAGTACTTC
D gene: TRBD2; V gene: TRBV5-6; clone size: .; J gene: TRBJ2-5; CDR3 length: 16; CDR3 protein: CASSHRGLAGEETQYF; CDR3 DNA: TGTGCCAGCAGCCATAGAGGACTAGCGGGGGAAGAGACCCAGTACTTC
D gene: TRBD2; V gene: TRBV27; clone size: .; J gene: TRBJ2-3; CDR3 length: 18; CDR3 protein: CASSIIWGKTSSLDTQYF; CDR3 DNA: TGTGCCAGCAGCATTATATGGGGGAAGACTAGCTCCCTTGATACGCAGTATTTT
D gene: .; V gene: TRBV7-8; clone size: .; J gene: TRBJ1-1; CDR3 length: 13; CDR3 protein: CASSSVFGQEAFF; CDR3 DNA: TGTGCCAGCAGCTCCGTTTTCGGACAGGAAGCTTTCTTT
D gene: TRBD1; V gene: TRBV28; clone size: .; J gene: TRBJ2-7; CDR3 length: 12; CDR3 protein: CASSHQGVEQYF; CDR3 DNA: TGTGCCAGCAGCCACCAGGGGGTCGAGCAGTACTTC